Sequencing of this TCR beta chain was carried out in a study of vaccination and CD4 T cells after COVID-19. Treatment noted: approximately 10-day PBMC culture with coronavirus spike peptide pools or control peptides (ViraFEST assay). T cells were expanded with peptide pools, and expanded clonotypes were identified by TCR sequencing. V trimming: 6 bases; J trimming: 6 bases; junction bases outside the gene matches: 5. The germline gives CDR1 MNHEY, CDR2 SMNVEV (reference sequence). CDR3 length: 14 amino acids. The Oncomine TCR Beta short-read assay sequenced DNA from cultured CD4+ T cells. TCRdb passed the PCR reads through MiXCR, listing each CDR3 protein once. The data hold 6,000 to 8,000 distinct CDR3 sequences, with 65% to 75% observed a single time. As to this clonotype: Its antigen is still unknown.

The sequencing here drew on cultured CD4+ T cells from blood, taken after SARS-CoV-2 vaccination. This receptor was taken from a human donor with COVID-19. The chain joins TRBV27 to TRBJ1-2; 12 nucleotides align to TRBD1. In DNA, the CDR3 is TGTGCCAGCAGCTACCGGGACAGGGGGCATGGCTACACCTTC. Translated, it gives CASSYRDRGHGYTF.